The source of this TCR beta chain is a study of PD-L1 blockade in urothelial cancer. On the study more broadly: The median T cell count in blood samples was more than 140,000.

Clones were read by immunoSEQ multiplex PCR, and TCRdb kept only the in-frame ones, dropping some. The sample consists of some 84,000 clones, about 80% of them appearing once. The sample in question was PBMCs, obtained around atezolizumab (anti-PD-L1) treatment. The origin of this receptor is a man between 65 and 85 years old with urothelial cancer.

The CDR3 sequence is CASKGGTDTQYF. Here the CDR3 DNA reads TGTGCCAGCAAGGGGGGCACAGATACGCAGTATTTT. V and J are TRBV6-5 and TRBJ2-3; the D gene is possibly TRBD1 (6 bases). V gave up 7 bases and J gave up 1 base, with 6 bases separating them. Per the germline V gene, CDR1 is MNHEY and CDR2 is SVGAGI. The CDR3 extends over 12 amino acids.